These 30 T cell receptor beta chains originate from one sample sequenced in a study of CD8+ T cells in alopecia areata. Treatment of the sample: oral pan-JAK inhibitor, 5-10 mg twice daily. It was cDNA, reverse transcribed from extracted RNA, that served as the sequencing template. Here immunoSEQ multiplex PCR was the method, and the copy in TCRdb shows in-frame clones only, minus some. The table lists 130,000 or so clones, about 88% of them singletons. The starting material was CD8+ T cells sorted from blood, obtained at week 4, from a patient treated with tofacitinib. These receptors came from a human donor with alopecia areata.

V gene TRBV19 combines with J gene TRBJ1-2, with no clear D. V shed 3 bases and J shed 0 bases, with 8 bases lying between them. The CDR3 contains 14 residues. Germline V gene lookup returns CDR1 LNHDA and CDR2 SQIVND (reference sequence). In DNA, the CDR3 is TGTGCCAGTAGTATTGAGGTCGCTAACTATGGCTACACCTTC. The encoded protein is CASSIEVANYGYTF. Supplemented by reference TRBV19 and TRBJ1-2, the full variable domain reads DGGITQSPKYLFRKEGQNVTLSCEQNLNHDAMYWYRQDPGQGLRLIYYSQIVNDFQKGDIAEGYSVSREKKESFPLTVTSAQKNPTAFYLCASSIEVANYGYTFGSGTRLTVV.

Notes on this clone: At one end, the junction sequence differs from germline, possibly due to a read error. The chain links TRBV6-1 to TRBJ1-1, with D perhaps TRBD1 (6 bases). Germline CDR1 and CDR2: MNHNS and SASEGT. The length of the CDR3 is 13 residues. The chain's CDR3 is CAGRDNLNTEAFF. DNA of the CDR3: TGTGCCGGCAGGGACAACTTGAACACTGAAGCTTTCTTT.

This sequence joins TRBV2 and TRBJ2-5; a possible D gene is TRBD1 (5 bases). Trimming stripped 5 bases from V and 2 bases from J, with 12 bases between. The CDR3 consists of 14 residues. From germline, CDR1 is SNHLY and CDR2 FYNNEI. The chain's CDR3 is CASSHGRQQETQYF. The DNA for the CDR3 is TGTGCCAGCAGTCACGGAAGACAGCAAGAGACCCAGTACTTC.

The chain couples TRBV7-2 to TRBJ2-2; TRBD2 is a possible D gene (6 bases). This CDR3 has 14 amino acids. V was trimmed by 5 bases and J by 3 bases, leaving 10 bases between them. The germline V gene has CDR1 SGHTA and CDR2 FQGNSA. CDR3 sequence: CASSPGLYTGELFF. In nucleotides, the CDR3 is TGTGCCAGCAGCCCGGGACTTTACACCGGGGAGCTGTTTTTT.

This chain connects TRBV30 to TRBJ1-1, with D unclear. The V end lost 4 bases, the J end lost 4 bases, and 13 bases lay between the germline ends. The CDR3 loop spans 13 amino acids. The germline V gene has CDR1 GTSNPN and CDR2 SVGIG (reference sequence). As DNA, the CDR3 is TGTGCCTGGACCGGGTGGGAGCGCACTGAAGCTTTCTTT. Its translation: CAWTGWERTEAFF. Full variable domain (rest looked up from reference TRBV30 and TRBJ1-1): SQTIHQWPATLVQPVGSPLSLECTVEGTSNPNLYWYRQAAGRGLQLLFYSVGIGQISSEVPQNLSASRPQDRQFILSSKKLLLSDSGFYLCAWTGWERTEAFFGQGTRLTVV.

V and J are TRBV13 and TRBJ2-6; no clear D. Germline V gene data show CDR1 as PRHDT and CDR2 as FYEKMQ (reference sequence). Trimming removed 5 bases from V and 0 bases from J, with 11 bases in between. There are 16 residues in the CDR3. This CDR3 is CASSPRGSSGANVLTF. CDR3 DNA sequence: TGTGCCAGCAGCCCCCGTGGGTCCTCTGGGGCCAACGTCCTGACTTTC. The variable domain in full, with the rest retrieved from reference TRBV13 and TRBJ2-6, is AAGVIQSPRHLIKEKRETATLKCYPIPRHDTVYWYQQGPGQDPQFLISFYEKMQSDKGSIPDRFSAQQFSDYHSELNMSSLELGDSALYFCASSPRGSSGANVLTFGAGSRLTVL.

The CDR3, as DNA: TGTGCCAGCAGTGATGACTTCTCCTACGAGCAGTACTTC. This gives the protein CASSDDFSYEQYF. The V gene is TRBV6-1, the J gene TRBJ2-7; D gene unclear. V lost 3 bases and J 0 bases, leaving 6 bases between the germline ends. CDR1 and CDR2 from the germline V gene are MNHNS and SASEGT. The CDR3 sequence is 13 residues long.

This clone turned up a few times. The chain uses TRBV7-9 and TRBJ2-1; D possibly corresponds to TRBD2 (6 bases). Trimming removed 5 bases at V and 5 bases at J, with 10 bases between. The CDR3 consists of 13 residues. Germline V gene lookup returns CDR1 SEHNR and CDR2 FQNEAQ (reference sequence). CDR3 amino acids: CASSPRENNEQFF. The DNA for the CDR3 is TGTGCCAGCAGCCCACGGGAGAACAATGAGCAGTTCTTC. The entire variable domain, with the rest obtained from reference TRBV7-9 and TRBJ2-1, is as follows: DTGVSQNPRHKITKRGQNVTFRCDPISEHNRLYWYRQTLGQGPEFLTYFQNEAQLEKSRLLSDRFSAERPKGSFSTLEIQRTEQGDSAMYLCASSPRENNEQFFGPGTRLTVL.

The CDR3 reads CASSLALRSTDTQYF. DNA of the CDR3: TGTGCCAGCAGCTTGGCGTTGAGGAGCACAGATACGCAGTATTTT. The chain uses TRBV7-9 and TRBJ2-3, with no clear D. This CDR3 has 15 residues. With 3 bases removed from V and 0 bases from J, the gap between germline ends came to 10 bases. CDR1 and CDR2 (germline): SEHNR, FQNEAQ (reference sequence). Drawing the rest from reference TRBV7-9 and TRBJ2-3, the complete variable domain is DTGVSQNPRHKITKRGQNVTFRCDPISEHNRLYWYRQTLGQGPEFLTYFQNEAQLEKSRLLSDRFSAERPKGSFSTLEIQRTEQGDSAMYLCASSLALRSTDTQYFGPGTRLTVL.

The rearrangement uses TRBV19 and TRBJ2-1; the D gene is possibly TRBD2 (5 bases). Between the trimmed V and J ends, which lost 5 bases and 6 bases, there was a span of 14 bases. The CDR3 has 14 amino acids. Germline V CDR1 and CDR2: LNHDA, SQIVND (reference sequence). CDR3 protein: CASSPSGVSNEQFF. Here the CDR3 DNA reads TGTGCCAGTAGTCCTTCCGGGGTCAGCAATGAGCAGTTCTTC.

The chain carries TRBV5-1 and TRBJ2-1; D is unresolved. This CDR3 spans 14 amino acids. Between the trimmed V and J ends, which lost 3 bases and 6 bases, there was a span of 13 bases. Germline V gene sequence: CDR1 SGHRS, CDR2 YFSETQ. In DNA form, the CDR3 reads TGCGCCAGCAGCTCCGCCTTGGCACTCAATGAGCAGTTCTTC. Its protein product is CASSSALALNEQFF.

V is TRBV29-1 and J is TRBJ2-7, with D perhaps matching TRBD2 (5 bases). Trimming left V 0 bases short and J 0 bases short, with 9 bases between. Per germline, CDR1 SQVTM and CDR2 ANQGSEA. This CDR3 has 14 amino acids. CDR3 in DNA: TGCAGCGTTGAAGAGGAGGAAAACTCCTACGAGCAGTACTTC. Translated, it gives CSVEEEENSYEQYF.

The CDR3 sequence: CASSPTPGTVSSYEQYF. In DNA, the CDR3 is TGTGCCAGCAGCCCAACTCCCGGGACGGTCTCCTCCTACGAGCAGTACTTC. The chain uses TRBV16 and TRBJ2-7; D is possibly TRBD1 or TRBD2 (5 bases each). Germline lookup yields CDR1 KGHSY and CDR2 FQNENV. This CDR3 contains 17 residues. V was pared by 4 bases and J by 0 bases, with 19 bases between.

The chain is built from TRBV5-6 and TRBJ2-7, with 7 bases that match TRBD1. Germline lookup yields CDR1 SGHDT and CDR2 YYEEEE. Trimming at V came to 2 bases and at J to 2 bases, leaving 7 bases not matched to a gene. The CDR3 has 15 residues. For the CDR3, the DNA is TGTGCCAGCAGCTTCTTACAGGGGTTCCCCTACGAGCAGTACTTC. Translated, it gives CASSFLQGFPYEQYF.

This clone was observed once. The J gene is TRBJ2-1, the V gene TRBV29-1; D remains ambiguous. CDR3 length: 9 residues. V gave up 3 bases and J gave up 11 bases, with 5 bases separating them. From germline, CDR1 is SQVTM and CDR2 ANQGSEA. In nucleotides, the CDR3 is TGCAGCGTTGACCAAAAGCAGTTCTTC. It codes for CSVDQKQFF.

This chain connects TRBV28 to TRBJ2-7; D is possibly TRBD1 (6 bases). Trimming cost V 4 bases and J 0 bases, with 13 bases left between them. The CDR3 runs 15 residues. The germline V gene has CDR1 MDHEN and CDR2 SYDVKM. The CDR3 protein is CASSSGTLSSYEQYF. The CDR3 DNA is TGTGCCAGCAGTTCCGGGACACTGAGCTCCTACGAGCAGTACTTC.

This rearrangement joins TRBV19 to TRBJ1-6; 7 bases fit TRBD1. V shed 11 bases, J shed 7 bases, and the junction held 14 bases outside the gene matches. This CDR3 comprises 15 residues. Per germline, CDR1 LNHDA and CDR2 SQIVND (reference sequence). The CDR3 sequence is CARHYLTGENSPLHF. CDR3 nucleotides: TGTGCCCGACACTACCTTACAGGGGAAAATTCACCCCTCCACTTT.

The chain carries TRBV20-1 and TRBJ2-1; D gene unclear. The V end was cut by 5 bases, the J end by 6 bases, with 8 bases between. The CDR3 is 11 amino acids. Germline V gives CDR1 DFQATT, CDR2 SNEGSKA (reference sequence). The chain's CDR3 is CSAPSSNEQFF. In DNA form, the CDR3 reads TGCAGTGCTCCGAGTAGCAATGAGCAGTTCTTC.

V and J are TRBV5-1 and TRBJ2-7; D could derive from TRBD1 or TRBD2 (6 bases each). Germline lookup yields CDR1 SGHRS and CDR2 YFSETQ. The ends were cut back, 0 bases at V and 5 bases at J, with 12 bases in the middle. The CDR3 length is 14 residues. CDR3 region: CASSLAEGGDEQYF. CDR3 sequence (DNA): TGCGCCAGCAGCTTGGCCGAGGGGGGTGACGAGCAGTACTTC.

CDR3 region: CASSLQGADYGYTF. The DNA for the CDR3 is TGTGCCAGCAGTCTACAGGGGGCCGACTATGGCTACACCTTC. V gene TRBV27 combines with J gene TRBJ1-2; TRBD1 aligns across 9 bases. Germline values: CDR1 MNHEY, CDR2 SMNVEV (reference sequence). Trimming removed 5 bases from V and 3 bases from J; junction bases left unmatched: 4. The CDR3 is made up of 14 amino acids.

The V gene is TRBV2, the J gene TRBJ2-3, with D possibly called TRBD1 or TRBD2 (5 bases each). The CDR3 loop spans 16 amino acids. V lost 6 bases and J lost 1, with 17 bases in between. Per the germline V gene, CDR1 is SNHLY and CDR2 is FYNNEI. The CDR3 nucleotides are TGTGCCAGCAGGCCTGCCCCGGGACGCGGCACAGATACGCAGTATTTT. Translating it yields CASRPAPGRGTDTQYF.

V gene TRBV11-2 combines with J gene TRBJ2-1, with TRBD2 matching over 9 bases. The CDR3 consists of 18 residues. V gave up 1 base and J gave up 8 bases; unmatched junction bases: 15. Germline values: CDR1 SGHAT, CDR2 FQNNGV. CDR3 amino acids: CASSLGIGSGLASDEQFF. In DNA, the CDR3 is TGTGCCAGCAGCTTAGGTATCGGATCGGGACTAGCTAGCGATGAGCAGTTCTTC.

The chain uses TRBV25-1 and TRBJ2-2, with D possibly matching TRBD1 (5 bases). The CDR3 runs to 14 residues. The germline V gene encodes CDR1 MGHDK and CDR2 SYGVNS. V lost 3 bases and J 3 bases, leaving 8 bases between the germline ends. The DNA for the CDR3 is TGTGCCAGCAGTGAGGACACTTACACCGGGGAGCTGTTTTTT. Its translation: CASSEDTYTGELFF.

The chain couples TRBV5-1 to TRBJ2-7; D unclear. V shed 0 bases and J shed 5 bases, with 12 bases lying between them. The CDR3 is 14 amino acids. The germline V gene has CDR1 SGHRS and CDR2 YFSETQ. The CDR3 DNA sequence: TGCGCCAGCAGCTTGGAGCGAGGTGGAAACGAGCAGTACTTC. It specifies CASSLERGGNEQYF.

V gene TRBV15 combines with J gene TRBJ2-3; D gene uncertain. Germline CDR1 LNHNV, CDR2 YYDKDF (reference sequence). CDR3 length equals 16 residues. The V and J ends lost 0 bases and 1 base respectively, with 11 bases between them. CDR3: CATSREASIGTDTQYF. For the CDR3, the DNA is TGTGCCACCAGCAGAGAAGCTAGTATCGGCACAGATACGCAGTATTTT.

This rearrangement joins TRBV29-1 to TRBJ2-2; 7 bases are a match to TRBD1. The CDR3 spans 17 residues. CDR1 and CDR2 (germline): SQVTM, ANQGSEA. V was clipped by 0 bases and J by 5 bases; unmatched bases: 12. The CDR3 loop is CSVEDPRRGRRTGELFF. As DNA, the CDR3 is TGCAGCGTTGAAGACCCGCGAAGGGGGCGTCGAACCGGGGAGCTGTTTTTT.

V and J are TRBV4-1 and TRBJ2-1; D unresolved. Germline CDR1 and CDR2: MGHRA and YSYEKL. CDR3 length equals 15 residues. V lost 0 bases and J 8 bases, leaving 14 bases between the germline ends. CDR3 region: CASSQEVPGYDEQFF. In DNA form, the CDR3 reads TGCGCCAGCAGCCAAGAGGTTCCAGGATACGATGAGCAGTTCTTC.

The chain recombines TRBV30 with TRBJ2-2; no firm D call. The germline V and J ends were trimmed by 2 bases and 0 bases, with 10 bases remaining between them. The CDR3 runs 15 residues. Germline CDR1 and CDR2: GTSNPN and SVGIG (reference sequence). The CDR3 sequence is CAWSRQETNTGELFF. The CDR3 DNA sequence: TGTGCCTGGAGTCGGCAGGAAACGAACACCGGGGAGCTGTTTTTT.

This clone was seen only once. The chain combines TRBV9 with TRBJ1-5; D is perhaps TRBD1 (5 bases). The CDR3 length is 14 residues. Trimming removed 0 bases at V and 2 bases at J, with 6 bases between. Germline V lookup: CDR1 SGDLS, CDR2 YYNGEE. The CDR3 nucleotides read TGTGCCAGCAGCGTAGAAGGGGGCAATCAGCCCCAGCATTTT. Translating gives CASSVEGGNQPQHF.

This chain joins TRBV29-1 and TRBJ2-7; D call uncertain. The CDR3 is made up of 16 amino acids. Trimming stripped 0 bases from V and 6 bases from J, with 21 bases between. Germline lookup yields CDR1 SQVTM and CDR2 ANQGSEA. Here the CDR3 reads CSVEDSSADLLGEQYF. The CDR3 DNA follows: TGCAGCGTTGAAGATTCTTCGGCTGACCTCCTCGGCGAGCAGTACTTC.